This TCR beta chain is drawn from a study of blood T cells in healthy people across ages. From germline, CDR1 is SGHTA and CDR2 FQGNSA. CDR3 length: 15 residues. V lost 5 bases to trimming and J lost 3 bases, with 17 bases between them. This clonotype has just one count. It was with a sample-barcoded 5' primer and a J-beta primer mix that a second PCR of roughly 7 to 12 cycles was run. TCRdb re-analysed the 5' RACE reads in MiXCR, keeping a single row per CDR3 protein. The profile shows 980,000 or so distinct CDR3 sequences, around 46% of them singletons. Sequencing was carried out using blood. The sequence derives from a man aged 30 to 39 in good health. The rearrangement links TRBV7-2 to TRBJ2-7, with D perhaps TRBD1 (6 bases). The chain's CDR3 is CASSDAGTNIYEQYF. The CDR3 DNA sequence: TGTGCCAGCAGCGATGCCGGGACAAATATCTACGAGCAGTACTTC. Drawing the rest from reference TRBV7-2 and TRBJ2-7, the complete variable domain is GAGVSQSPSNKVTEKGKDVELRCDPISGHTALYWYRQSLGQGLEFLIYFQGNSAPDKSGLPSDRFSAERTGGSVSTLTIQRTQQEDSAVYLCASSDAGTNIYEQYFGPGTRLTVT.